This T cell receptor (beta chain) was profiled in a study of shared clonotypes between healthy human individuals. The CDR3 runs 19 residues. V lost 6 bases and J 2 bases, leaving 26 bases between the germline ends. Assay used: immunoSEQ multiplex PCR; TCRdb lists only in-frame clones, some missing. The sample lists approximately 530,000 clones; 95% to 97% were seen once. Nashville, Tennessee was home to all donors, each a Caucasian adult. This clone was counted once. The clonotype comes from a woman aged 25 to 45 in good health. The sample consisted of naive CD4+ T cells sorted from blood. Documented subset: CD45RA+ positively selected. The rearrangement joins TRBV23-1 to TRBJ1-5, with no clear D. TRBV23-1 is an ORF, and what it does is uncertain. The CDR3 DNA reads TGCGCCAGCAGGCGCCAGTCGGTGTTTATTTGTGATGGCAATCAGCCCCAGCATTTT. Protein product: CASRRQSVFICDGNQPQHF.